The present entry profiles one T cell receptor beta chain with its context. No cognate antigen has been identified for it. Base qualities are not at hand, and no much larger clone is one base apart. TCRbeta CDR3 regions were amplified from genomic DNA by means of the immunoSEQ Assay, a bias-controlled multiplex PCR. Per the authors' processing: The number of nucleated cells in each sample was estimated by amplification of reference gene primers within the assay. To quantify the absolute abundance of each unique TCRbeta CDR3 rearrangement, sequence reads were collapsed and filtered. For each sample, productive Simpson clonality was calculated as the square root of Simpson's diversity index over productive rearrangements. The source is immuneACCESS, and TCRdb retained only in-frame sequences with V and J called. Part of the clones is not carried over; for the studies checked, unresolved V genes explain less than half of this, and the remainder is unexplained. That table supplies the V and J calls and clone size; D and trimming were determined from the DNA. The sample table lists 200,000 to 250,000 clones, about 87% of them with a count of one. The ten biggest clones cover more than 3% of the sample.

This sample is drawn from a study of blood T cell repertoires in COVID-19 (dated by TCRdb to 2020 to 2021). With regard to the full study: Collaborator samples came from the United States, Italy and Spain and covered acute and convalescent phases of COVID-19. The material from the prospective study consisted of cDNA or gDNA derived from T cells, B-cell-depleted T cells, or PBMCs. The dataset comprised deeply sampled blood TCRbeta repertoires from subjects exposed to, actively infected with, or recovered from COVID-19. The repertoires were made available in a free public database intended to serve as a resource for research on the immune response to SARS-CoV-2. The samples were drawn from the first 160 participants of the ongoing ImmuneRACE study and from roughly 1,300 subjects provided by 6 global collaborators. Nearly every sample came with metadata listing a de-identified subject ID, COVID-19 status, age in years and sex. Where HLA class I and class II types were available, the types were taken from metadata supplied by the sample provider, not from assay-based typing.

In the prospective study, participants were 18 to 89 years old, resided in 24 geographic areas of the United States, and were enrolled through a virtual design. To assign participants to cohorts, the prospective study relied on clinical history that participants themselves reported in a screening survey and a study questionnaire. A participant counted as exposed if, within 2 weeks of entering the study, that participant had been in contact with someone who had a PCR-confirmed or clinician-diagnosed COVID-19 case. Mobile phlebotomists in the prospective study collected whole blood, serum and a nasopharyngeal or oropharyngeal swab from every participant. Additional blood draws and questionnaires over a 2-month period could optionally be provided by prospective study participants. Before DNA extraction, prospective study blood samples were shipped either frozen or at room temperature. Including the terminal cysteine and phenylalanine, the CDR3 comprises 15 residues. Of all the DNA, just the CDR3 is kept, 45 bases in frame from base 1. V and J are truncated by 3 bases and 2 bases respectively, leaving an intervening sequence of 11 bases. The germline V gene gives CDR1 as KGHSH and CDR2 as LQKENI.

The study at large found these results: The quantity of clinical and demographic metadata differed by source and by participant and was supplied without curation.

This TCR was sampled from a woman in her twenties or thirties who had been exposed to COVID-19. The chain is assembled from TRBV18 and TRBJ2-1, with the D gene uncertain. The sequenced sample consisted of PBMCs or T cells enriched from blood (not recorded which). The nucleotides are TGTGCCAGCTCACCCCCGTCTGCGACCTACAATGAGCAGTTCTTC. It translates to CASSPPSATYNEQFF. Full variable domain (CDR3 extended with the reference TRBV18 and TRBJ2-1 proteins): NAGVMQNPRHLVRRRGQEARLRCSPMKGHSHVYWYRQLPEEGLKFMVYLQKENIIDESGMPKERFSAEFPKEGPSILRIQQVVRGDSAAYFCASSPPSATYNEQFFGPGTRLTVL.